Below are 2 T cell receptor beta chains sequenced from a single sample in a study of blood T cell repertoires in COVID-19. The table came from immunoSEQ multiplex PCR; TCRdb's copy has only in-frame clones and leaves some out. The sample lists about 170,000 clones; 75% to 90% were seen once. Sequenced sample: peripheral blood. These receptors all stem from a human donor with acute or convalescent COVID-19. The donor label of this sample is uncertain.

V is TRBV3-1 (or the pseudogene TRBV3-2) and J is TRBJ1-3, with 7 nucleotides matching TRBD1. V shed 3 bases and J 1 base; nucleotides not matched to a gene: 3. This CDR3 region has 15 residues. Germline lookup yields CDR1 LGHDT and CDR2 YNNKEL (reference sequence). The CDR3 DNA reads TGTGCCAGCAGCCAGGGACAGCTTTCTGGAAACACCATATATTTT. Protein product: CASSQGQLSGNTIYF.

The CDR3 region has the DNA TGCGCCAGCAGCCCGGACGGACAGAGGAACACTGAAGCTTTCTTT. It yields the protein CASSPDGQRNTEAFF. The chain employs TRBV5-1 and TRBJ1-1; a possible D gene is TRBD1 (6 bases). The V gene lost 4 bases and the J gene lost 1 base, with 14 bases spanning the gap. The V gene's germline CDR1 is SGHRS and CDR2 YFSETQ. The CDR3 runs to 15 residues.